Below are 9 T cell receptor beta chains sequenced from a single sample in a study of monozygotic twins with inflammatory bowel disease. No DNA is given; TCRdb re-called the 5' RACE reads and lists each CDR3 protein once. This listing includes more than 110,000 distinct CDR3 sequences. Specimen: blood. The receptors derive from a human donor with ulcerative colitis or Crohn's disease, or a healthy co-twin of an affected twin (not recorded which).

The J gene is TRBJ2-7, the V gene TRBV5-1; TCRdb selects TRBD2, and the lack of DNA leaves this call unchecked. The CDR3 covers 13 residues. The germline V gene has CDR1 SGHRS and CDR2 YFSETQ. CDR3 region: CASSLRTTYEQYF.

The V and J genes are TRBV24-1 and TRBJ2-1; TCRdb names TRBD2, which stays unverified in the absence of DNA. The CDR3 covers 12 residues. The germline V gene encodes CDR1 KGHDR and CDR2 SFDVKD. The CDR3 sequence: CATSALWEEQFF.

V and J are TRBV5-1 and TRBJ1-3; TCRdb gives TRBD1 as the D gene, but with no DNA this cannot be confirmed. Germline values: CDR1 SGHRS, CDR2 YFSETQ. The CDR3 runs to 15 residues. CDR3 protein: CASSARGDSGNTIYF.

This rearrangement joins TRBV29-1 to TRBJ2-2; TCRdb calls TRBD1, which cannot be checked without DNA. This CDR3 comprises 12 residues. Germline V gene data show CDR1 as SQVTM and CDR2 as ANQGSEA. The CDR3 reads CSGGQGAGELFF.

The chain couples TRBV20-1 to TRBJ1-5; the TCRdb D gene call, TRBD1, has no DNA to confirm it. This CDR3 contains 14 residues. CDR1 and CDR2 (germline): DFQATT, SNEGSKA (reference sequence). The CDR3 spells CSAKGQARRQPQHF.

The rearrangement links TRBV3-1 to TRBJ2-1. Germline V gene sequence: CDR1 LGHDT, CDR2 YNNKEL (reference sequence). The CDR3 has 13 residues. The CDR3 loop reads CASSLTRYNEQFF.

This chain's CDR3 is CASSQDRGPTNEQFF. The chain recombines TRBV4-3 with TRBJ2-1; the D call of TRBD1 rests on TCRdb alone, since no DNA is present to check it. The CDR3 sequence is 15 residues long. The germline gives CDR1 LGHNA, CDR2 YSLEER.

The chain's CDR3 is CSASVGPGYTF. J is TRBJ1-2 and V is TRBV20-1. Germline CDR1 reads DFQATT; CDR2 reads SNEGSKA (reference sequence). The CDR3 contains 11 residues.

The V call is TRBV30, the J call TRBJ1-1. Germline CDR1 is GTSNPN and CDR2 is SVGIG (reference sequence). The CDR3 runs to 12 residues. The CDR3 here is CAFTTLNTEAFF. Combining the CDR3 with reference TRBV30 and TRBJ1-1 gives the whole variable domain SQTIHQWPATLVQPVGSPLSLECTVEGTSNPNLYWYRQAAGRGLQLLFYSVGIGQISSEVPQNLSASRPQDRQFILSSKKLLLSDSGFYLCAFTTLNTEAFFGQGTRLTVV.